This T cell receptor beta chain was identified in a study of T cell changes during pregnancy in multiple sclerosis. Germline CDR1 reads MNHNY; CDR2 reads SVGAGI (reference sequence). This CDR3 has 14 residues. With V trimmed by 6 bases and J by 8 bases, 6 bases remained unmatched. TCRdb's copy holds only in-frame clones and misses some; the assay was immunoSEQ multiplex PCR. The sample has around 100,000 clones, 80% to 95% seen once. This specimen consisted of peripheral blood, obtained after pregnancy. This TCR came from a female donor with multiple sclerosis, enrolled in a pregnancy study. The chain recombines TRBV6-6 with TRBJ1-6; 8 positions agree with TRBD1. The CDR3 sequence: CASSPGQGHSPLHF. The CDR3 nucleotides read TGTGCCAGCAGCCCCGGACAGGGCCATTCACCCCTCCACTTT.